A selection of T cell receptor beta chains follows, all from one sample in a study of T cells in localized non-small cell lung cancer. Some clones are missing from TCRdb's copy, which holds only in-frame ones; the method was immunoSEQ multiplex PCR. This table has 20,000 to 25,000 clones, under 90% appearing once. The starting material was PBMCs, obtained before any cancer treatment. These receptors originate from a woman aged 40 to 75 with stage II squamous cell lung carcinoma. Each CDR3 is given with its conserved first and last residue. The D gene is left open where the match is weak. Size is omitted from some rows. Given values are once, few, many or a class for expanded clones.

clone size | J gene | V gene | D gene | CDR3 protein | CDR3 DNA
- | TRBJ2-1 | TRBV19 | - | CASSIGTPDLYNEQFF | TGTGCCAGTAGTATAGGAACACCGGACCTCTACAATGAGCAGTTCTTC
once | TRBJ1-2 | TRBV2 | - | CASSETGGFNYGYTF | TGTGCCAGCAGTGAGACAGGAGGGTTTAACTATGGCTACACCTTC
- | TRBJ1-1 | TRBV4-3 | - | CASRSGGTEAFF | TGCGCCAGCAGATCCGGGGGGACTGAAGCTTTCTTT
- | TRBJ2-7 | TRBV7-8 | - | CASSLVFGGARYF | TGTGCCAGCAGCTTAGTCTTCGGAGGAGCAAGGTACTTC
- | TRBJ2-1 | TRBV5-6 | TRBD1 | CASSLVPGGLNEQFF | TGTGCCAGCAGCTTGGTTCCAGGGGGTCTTAATGAGCAGTTCTTC
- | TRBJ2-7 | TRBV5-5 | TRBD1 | CASSPGDSYEQYF | TGTGCCAGCAGCCCCGGGGACAGTTACGAGCAGTACTTC
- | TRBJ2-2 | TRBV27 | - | CASRGRGTLAGELFF | TGTGCCAGCAGGGGCAGGGGCACTCTGGCTGGGGAGCTGTTTTTT
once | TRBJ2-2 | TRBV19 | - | CASSIFGAAGELFF | TGTGCCAGTAGTATCTTCGGGGCTGCCGGGGAGCTGTTTTTT
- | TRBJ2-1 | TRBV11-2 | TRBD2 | CASSHIGAAGSRNEQFF | TGTGCCAGCAGCCATATTGGGGCAGCGGGATCTCGTAATGAGCAGTTCTTC
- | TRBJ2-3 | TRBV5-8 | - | CASSLGTPGTDTQYF | TGTGCCAGCAGCTTAGGGACACCAGGCACAGATACGCAGTATTTT
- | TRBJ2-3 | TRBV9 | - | CASSVSLGTDTQYF | TGTGCCAGCAGCGTCTCCTTGGGTACAGATACGCAGTATTTT
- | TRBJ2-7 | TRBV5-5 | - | CASSRAGARDEQYF | TGTGCCAGCAGCCGGGCGGGGGCTCGGGACGAGCAGTACTTC
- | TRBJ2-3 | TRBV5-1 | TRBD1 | CASSLEDRVSDTQYF | TGCGCCAGCAGCTTGGAAGACAGGGTCTCAGATACGCAGTATTTT
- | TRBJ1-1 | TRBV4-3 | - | CASSPGREVYTEAFF | TGCGCCAGCAGCCCGGGGAGAGAAGTATACACTGAAGCTTTCTTT
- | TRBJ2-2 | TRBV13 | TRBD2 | CASSDGLARSTGELFF | TGTGCCAGCAGCGACGGACTAGCGAGGAGCACCGGGGAGCTGTTTTTT
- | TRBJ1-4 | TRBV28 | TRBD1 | CASSSQGATNEKLFF | TGTGCCAGCAGTTCCCAGGGGGCCACTAATGAAAAACTGTTTTTT
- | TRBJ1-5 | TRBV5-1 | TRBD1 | CASSKSGTGVARPQHF | TGCGCCAGCAGCAAATCCGGGACAGGGGTCGCGCGGCCCCAGCATTTT
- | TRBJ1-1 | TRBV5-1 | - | CASAGAVGTEAFF | TGCGCCAGTGCAGGGGCGGTTGGCACTGAAGCTTTCTTT
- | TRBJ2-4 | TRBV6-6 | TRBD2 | CASSYPGREGNIQYF | TGTGCCAGCAGTTACCCGGGGCGGGAGGGAAACATTCAGTACTTC
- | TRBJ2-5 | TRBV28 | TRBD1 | CASSLAGGGLETQYF | TGTGCCAGCAGTTTGGCAGGGGGCGGGTTGGAGACCCAGTACTTC
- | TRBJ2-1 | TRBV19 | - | CASSPTLNREDEQFF | TGTGCCAGTAGTCCCACCCTGAACAGGGAAGATGAGCAGTTCTTC
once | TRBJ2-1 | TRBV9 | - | CASSVGSGTYNEQFF | TGTGCCAGCAGCGTAGGTAGCGGAACCTACAATGAGCAGTTCTTC
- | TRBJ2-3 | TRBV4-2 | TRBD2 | CASSQGGLAGGGDTQYF | TGTGCCAGCAGCCAGGGGGGACTAGCGGGAGGAGGAGATACGCAGTATTTT
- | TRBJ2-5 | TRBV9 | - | CASSGNIGQETQYF | TGTGCCAGCAGCGGAAACATTGGCCAAGAGACCCAGTACTTC